This TCR beta chain was recovered during a study of T cell responses to AZD1222 COVID-19 vaccine. Whole-study results and caveats: Dominant at 160-218 and 743-854, vaccine-associated CD4 TCRs also spanned spike.

Produced via immunoSEQ multiplex PCR; TCRdb's table is partial and in-frame only. The sample has about 160,000 clones; approximately 92% are singletons. Of note for this clone: Its antigen is not identified.

In germline, CDR1 is ENHRY, CDR2 SYGVKD. CDR3 length: 14 amino acids. Trimming cost V 5 bases and J 6 bases; bases outside gene matches: 4. V gene TRBV10-3 combines with J gene TRBJ1-1, with 12 bases that match TRBD1. The source material was peripheral blood, sampled 28 days after the second AZD1222 dose. The source of this sequence is an adult who received the AZD1222 COVID-19 vaccine. CDR3 region: CAISKGQGASEAFF. For the CDR3, the DNA is TGTGCCATCAGTAAGGGACAGGGGGCTTCTGAAGCTTTCTTT.